This T cell receptor beta chain was profiled in a study of OX40 agonist ivuxolimab in advanced cancers. With regard to the full study: Ivuxolimab was an agonistic, fully human IgG2 monoclonal antibody directed against OX40 (CD134), a costimulatory receptor. Intravenous ivuxolimab was administered to patients every 2 weeks at six dose levels: 0.01, 0.1, 0.3, 1.5, 3 and 10 mg/kg. Of the roughly 52 dose-escalation patients, hepatocellular carcinoma was present in some 19, melanoma in approximately 15, renal cell carcinoma in 9 and head and neck cancer in 9. A male proportion of almost 85% and a mean age of 60 years, ranging from 23 to 79, were recorded for the dose-escalation cohort. Patients were allowed to have had prior anti-PD-1, anti-PD-L1 or anti-CTLA-4 therapy, and roughly 40% of the dose-escalation patients had been treated with checkpoint inhibitors. Partial responses occurred in three dose-escalation patients: two with cutaneous melanoma and one with hepatocellular carcinoma. Peripheral TCRbeta sequencing was intended to test whether TCR sequence diversity was altered and clonal T-cell expansion was caused by ivuxolimab. The paper covers the monotherapy dose-escalation part of the phase I ivuxolimab trial, which included N ≈ 50 patients. Points the paper makes about the study in general: Low levels of normalized T-cell clonal expansion were also seen in some patients who did not respond. Partial responders in the 0.1-3.0 mg/kg groups had among the lowest normalized peripheral clonal expansion, especially among CD8+ T cells. After ivuxolimab, more expanded clones were found on average in CD8+ T cells than in CD4+ T cells. Which antigens the clonally expanded peripheral T cells were specific for was not determined. Clonal expansion of both CD4+ and CD8+ blood T cells was observed from baseline to week 6 at doses 0.1 to 3.0 mg/kg.

Inclusive of the bounding cysteine and phenylalanine, the CDR3 is 15 residues long. Left in the record is the CDR3 DNA by itself, 45 bases read in frame from the first base. The germline ends are 14 bases apart after V is trimmed by 2 bases and J by 4 bases. From a lookup of the germline V gene, CDR1 and CDR2 are MNHNS and SASEGT. In regard to this clone: No antigen is known for it. Base qualities are not provided; no much larger clone lies one nucleotide away.

Genomic DNA was isolated from the sorted cells so that the TCRbeta CDR3 region could be sequenced. The immunoSEQ Assay was used to sequence the TCRbeta CDR3 regions. The clones in this table, taken by TCRdb from immuneACCESS, are in-frame only. Not every clone is retained; where verified, under half of the shortfall comes from an unresolved V gene, and the cause of the rest is unknown. This sample is represented by about 76,000 clones; approximately 84% of them were singletons. The ten largest clones take up around 7.5% of the sample. Patients with autoimmune disease history or receiving systemic immunosuppression were excluded from the trial. Peripheral blood for TCR sequencing was collected from all dose cohorts at baseline, on cycle 4 day 1, and on cycle 7 day 1. The samples were drawn from a first-in-human, open-label, multicenter phase I dose-escalation trial of ivuxolimab. Adults with locally advanced or metastatic head and neck squamous cell, hepatocellular, melanoma or renal cell carcinoma were enrolled in the trial. Before TCR sequencing, CD4+ T cells and CD8+ T cells were sorted from peripheral blood as separate populations.

The rearranged chain carries TRBV6-1 and TRBJ1-2; TRBD1 is a possible D gene, resting on 5 matching bases. This sequence was found in an adult with an advanced solid tumor such as melanoma, head and neck, liver or kidney cancer. This material consisted of CD4+ or CD8+ T cells sorted from blood, taken in a trial of the OX40 agonist ivuxolimab. The CDR3 in this case is CASSEYKQGPYGYTF. The bases read TGTGCCAGCAGTGAATATAAGCAGGGCCCCTATGGCTACACCTTC.